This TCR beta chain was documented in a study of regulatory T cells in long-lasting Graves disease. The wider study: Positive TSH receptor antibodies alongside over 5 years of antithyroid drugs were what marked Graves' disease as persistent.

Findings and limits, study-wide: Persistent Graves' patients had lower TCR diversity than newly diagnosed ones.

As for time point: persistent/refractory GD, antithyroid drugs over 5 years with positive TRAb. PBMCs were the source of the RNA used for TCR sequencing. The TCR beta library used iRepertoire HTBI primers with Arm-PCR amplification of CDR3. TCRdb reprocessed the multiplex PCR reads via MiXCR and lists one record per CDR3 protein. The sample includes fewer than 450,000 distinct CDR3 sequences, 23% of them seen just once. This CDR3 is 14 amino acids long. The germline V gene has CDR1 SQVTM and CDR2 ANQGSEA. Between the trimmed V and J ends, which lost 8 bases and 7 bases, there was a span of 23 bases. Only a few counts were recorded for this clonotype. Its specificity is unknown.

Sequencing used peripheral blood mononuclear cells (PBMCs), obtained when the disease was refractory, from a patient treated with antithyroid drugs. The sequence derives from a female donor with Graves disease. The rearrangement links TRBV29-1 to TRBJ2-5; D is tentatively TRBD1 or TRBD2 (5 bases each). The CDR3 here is CSPELLGRDGTQYF. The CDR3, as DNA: TGCAGCCCCGAACTTCTGGGCAGGGACGGGACCCAGTACTTC. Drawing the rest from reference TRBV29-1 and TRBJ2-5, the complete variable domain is SAVISQKPSRDICQRGTSLTIQCQVDSQVTMMFWYRQQPGQSLTLIATANQGSEATYESGFVIDKFPISRPNLTFSTLTVSNMSPEDSSIYLCSPELLGRDGTQYFGPGTRLLVL.